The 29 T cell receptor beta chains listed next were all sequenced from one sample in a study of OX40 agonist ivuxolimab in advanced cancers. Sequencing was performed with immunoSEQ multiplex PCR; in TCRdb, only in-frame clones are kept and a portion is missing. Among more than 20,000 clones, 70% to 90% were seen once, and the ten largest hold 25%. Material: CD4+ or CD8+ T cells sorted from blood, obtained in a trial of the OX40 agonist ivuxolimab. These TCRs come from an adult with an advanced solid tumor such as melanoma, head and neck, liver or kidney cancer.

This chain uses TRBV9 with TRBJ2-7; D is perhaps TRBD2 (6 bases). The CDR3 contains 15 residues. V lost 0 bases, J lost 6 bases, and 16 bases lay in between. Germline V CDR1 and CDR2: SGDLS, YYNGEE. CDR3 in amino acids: CASSVGLGTFGEQYF. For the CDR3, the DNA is TGTGCCAGCAGCGTAGGGCTCGGGACTTTTGGCGAGCAGTACTTC.

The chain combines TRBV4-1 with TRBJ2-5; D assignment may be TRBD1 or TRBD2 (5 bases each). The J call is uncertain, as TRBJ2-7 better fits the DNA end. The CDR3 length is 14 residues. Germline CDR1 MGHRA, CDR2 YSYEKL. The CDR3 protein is CASSPRESSYEQYF. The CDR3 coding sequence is TGCGCCAGCAGCCCCAGGGAGAGCTCCTACGAGCAGTACTTC.

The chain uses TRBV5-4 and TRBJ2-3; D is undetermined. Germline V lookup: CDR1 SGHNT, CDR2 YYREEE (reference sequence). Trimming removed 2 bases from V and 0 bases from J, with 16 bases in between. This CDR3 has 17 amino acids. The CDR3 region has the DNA TGTGCCAGCAGCTTATCCCTGGTGATACCTAGCACAGATACGCAGTATTTT. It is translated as CASSLSLVIPSTDTQYF.

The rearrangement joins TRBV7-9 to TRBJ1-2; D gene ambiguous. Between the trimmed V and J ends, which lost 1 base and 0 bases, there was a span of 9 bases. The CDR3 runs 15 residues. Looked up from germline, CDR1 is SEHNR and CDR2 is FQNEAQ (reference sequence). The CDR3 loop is CASSLGRSANYGYTF. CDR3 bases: TGTGCCAGCAGCTTAGGAAGGTCAGCTAACTATGGCTACACCTTC. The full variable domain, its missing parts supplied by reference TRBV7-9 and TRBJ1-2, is DTGVSQNPRHKITKRGQNVTFRCDPISEHNRLYWYRQTLGQGPEFLTYFQNEAQLEKSRLLSDRFSAERPKGSFSTLEIQRTEQGDSAMYLCASSLGRSANYGYTFGSGTRLTVV.

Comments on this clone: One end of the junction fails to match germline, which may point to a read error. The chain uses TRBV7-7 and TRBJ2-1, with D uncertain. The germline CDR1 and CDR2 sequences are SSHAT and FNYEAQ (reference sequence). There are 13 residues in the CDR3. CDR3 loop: CASSSISGDEQFF. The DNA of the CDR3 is TGTGCTAGCAGCTCAATTTCAGGCGATGAGCAGTTCTTC. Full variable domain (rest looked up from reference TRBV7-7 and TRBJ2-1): GAGVSQSPRYKVTKRGQDVTLRCDPISSHATLYWYQQALGQGPEFLTYFNYEAQPDKSGLPSDRFSAERPEGSISTLTIQRTEQRDSAMYRCASSSISGDEQFFGPGTRLTVL.

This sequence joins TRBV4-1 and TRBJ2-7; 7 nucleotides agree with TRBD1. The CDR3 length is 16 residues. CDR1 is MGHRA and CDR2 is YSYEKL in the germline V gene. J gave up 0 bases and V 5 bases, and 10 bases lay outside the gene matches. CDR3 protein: CASSYSGQEFSYEQYF. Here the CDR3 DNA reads TGCGCCAGCAGCTACAGCGGACAGGAATTCTCCTACGAGCAGTACTTC.

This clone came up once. CDR3 loop: CASSSRESTGELFF. CDR3 DNA: TGTGCCAGCAGCTCGCGGGAGAGTACCGGGGAGCTGTTTTTT. This chain links TRBV11-3 with TRBJ2-2, with 7 bases aligning to TRBD2. This CDR3 is built from 14 residues. CDR1 is SGHNT, CDR2 YENEEA, per germline. J gave up 5 bases and V 4 bases, and 4 bases lay outside the gene matches.

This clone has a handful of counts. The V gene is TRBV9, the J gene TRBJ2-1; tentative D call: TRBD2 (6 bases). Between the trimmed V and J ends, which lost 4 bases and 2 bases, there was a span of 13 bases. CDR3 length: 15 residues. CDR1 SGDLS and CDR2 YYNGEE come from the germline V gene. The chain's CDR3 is CASSQGGVTYNEQFF. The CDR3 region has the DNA TGTGCCAGCAGCCAGGGCGGGGTTACCTACAATGAGCAGTTCTTC.

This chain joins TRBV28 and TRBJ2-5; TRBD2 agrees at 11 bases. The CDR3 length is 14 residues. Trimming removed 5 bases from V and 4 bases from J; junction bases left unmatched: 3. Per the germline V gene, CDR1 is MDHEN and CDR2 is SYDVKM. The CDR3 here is CASSIGLAGETQYF. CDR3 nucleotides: TGTGCCAGCAGTATAGGACTAGCGGGAGAGACCCAGTACTTC.

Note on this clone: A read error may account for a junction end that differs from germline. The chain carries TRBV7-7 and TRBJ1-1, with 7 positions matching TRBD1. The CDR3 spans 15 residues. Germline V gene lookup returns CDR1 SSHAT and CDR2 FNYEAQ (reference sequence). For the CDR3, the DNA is TGTGCTAGCAGCCGAATTGACAGGGATAAGACTGAAGCTTTCTTT. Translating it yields CASSRIDRDKTEAFF.

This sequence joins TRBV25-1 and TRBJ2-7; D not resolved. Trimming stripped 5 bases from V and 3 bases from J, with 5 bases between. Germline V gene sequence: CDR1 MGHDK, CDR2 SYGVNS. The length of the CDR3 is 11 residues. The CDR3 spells CASSRNYEQYF. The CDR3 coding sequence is TGTGCCAGCAGTCGAAACTACGAGCAGTACTTC.

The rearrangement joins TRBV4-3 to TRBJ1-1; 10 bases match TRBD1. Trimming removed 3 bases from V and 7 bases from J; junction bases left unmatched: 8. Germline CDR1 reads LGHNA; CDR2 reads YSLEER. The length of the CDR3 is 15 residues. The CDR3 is CASSHSRTGGSEAFF. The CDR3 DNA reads TGCGCCAGCAGCCATTCCCGGACAGGGGGGAGTGAAGCTTTCTTT.

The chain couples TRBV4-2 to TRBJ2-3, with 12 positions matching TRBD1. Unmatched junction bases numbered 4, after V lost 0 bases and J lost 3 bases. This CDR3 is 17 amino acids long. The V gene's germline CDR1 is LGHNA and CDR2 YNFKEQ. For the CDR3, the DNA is TGTGCCAGCAGCCAAGAAGTGGGACAGGGGGCGACAGATACGCAGTATTTT. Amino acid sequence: CASSQEVGQGATDTQYF.

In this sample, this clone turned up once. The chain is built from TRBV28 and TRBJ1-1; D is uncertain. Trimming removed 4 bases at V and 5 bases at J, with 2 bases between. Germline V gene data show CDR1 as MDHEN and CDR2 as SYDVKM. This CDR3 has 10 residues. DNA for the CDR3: TGTGCCAGCAGTTCGACTGAAGCTTTCTTT. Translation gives CASSSTEAFF.

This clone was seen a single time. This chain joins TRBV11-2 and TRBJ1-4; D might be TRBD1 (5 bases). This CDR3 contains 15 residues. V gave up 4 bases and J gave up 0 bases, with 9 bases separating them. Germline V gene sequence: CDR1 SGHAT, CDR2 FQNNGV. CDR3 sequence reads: CASSSQGATNEKLFF. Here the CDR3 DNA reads TGTGCCAGCAGCTCCCAGGGAGCAACTAATGAAAAACTGTTTTTT.

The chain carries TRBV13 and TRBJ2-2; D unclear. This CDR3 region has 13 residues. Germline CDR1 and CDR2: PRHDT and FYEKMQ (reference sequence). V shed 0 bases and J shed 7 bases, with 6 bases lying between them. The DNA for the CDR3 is TGTGCCAGCAGCTTAGGTGGCCACGGGGAGCTGTTTTTT. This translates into CASSLGGHGELFF. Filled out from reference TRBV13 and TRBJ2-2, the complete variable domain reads AAGVIQSPRHLIKEKRETATLKCYPIPRHDTVYWYQQGPGQDPQFLISFYEKMQSDKGSIPDRFSAQQFSDYHSELNMSSLELGDSALYFCASSLGGHGELFFGEGSRLTVL.

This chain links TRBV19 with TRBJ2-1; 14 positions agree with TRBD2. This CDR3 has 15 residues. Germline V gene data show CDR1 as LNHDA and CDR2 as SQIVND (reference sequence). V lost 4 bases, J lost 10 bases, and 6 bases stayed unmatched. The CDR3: CASSRGLAGVREQFF. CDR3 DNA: TGTGCCAGTAGTAGGGGACTAGCGGGGGTCCGGGAGCAGTTCTTC. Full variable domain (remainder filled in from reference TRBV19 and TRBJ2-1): DGGITQSPKYLFRKEGQNVTLSCEQNLNHDAMYWYRQDPGQGLRLIYYSQIVNDFQKGDIAEGYSVSREKKESFPLTVTSAQKNPTAFYLCASSRGLAGVREQFFGPGTRLTVL.

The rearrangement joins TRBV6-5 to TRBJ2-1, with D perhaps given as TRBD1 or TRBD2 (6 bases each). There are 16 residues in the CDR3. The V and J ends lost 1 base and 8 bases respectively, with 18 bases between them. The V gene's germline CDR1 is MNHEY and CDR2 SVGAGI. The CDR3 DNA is TGTGCCAGCAGTTACTTCCCGGGGGCTCTTCCGGATGAGCAGTTCTTC. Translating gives CASSYFPGALPDEQFF.

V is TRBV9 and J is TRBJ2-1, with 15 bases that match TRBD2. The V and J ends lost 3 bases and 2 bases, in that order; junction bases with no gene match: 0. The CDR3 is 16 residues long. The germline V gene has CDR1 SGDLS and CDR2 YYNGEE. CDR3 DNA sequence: TGTGCCAGCAGCGGGACTAGCGGGGGGGCCTACAATGAGCAGTTCTTC. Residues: CASSGTSGGAYNEQFF.

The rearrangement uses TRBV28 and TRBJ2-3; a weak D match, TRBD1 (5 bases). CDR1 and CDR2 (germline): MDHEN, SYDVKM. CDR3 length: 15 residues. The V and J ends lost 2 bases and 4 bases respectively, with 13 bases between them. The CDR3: CASSLGSSRADTQYF. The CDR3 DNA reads TGTGCCAGCAGTTTAGGAAGCTCCAGGGCAGATACGCAGTATTTT.

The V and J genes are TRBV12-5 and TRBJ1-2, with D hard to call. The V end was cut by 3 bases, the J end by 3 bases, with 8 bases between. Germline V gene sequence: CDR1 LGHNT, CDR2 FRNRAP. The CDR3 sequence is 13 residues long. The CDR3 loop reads CASGFSDHYGYTF. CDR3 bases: TGTGCTAGTGGTTTCTCCGACCACTATGGCTACACCTTC.

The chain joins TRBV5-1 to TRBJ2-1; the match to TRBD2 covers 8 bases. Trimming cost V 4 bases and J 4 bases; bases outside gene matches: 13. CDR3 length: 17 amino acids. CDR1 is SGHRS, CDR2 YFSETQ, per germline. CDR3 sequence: CASSHGPTGGIYNEQFF. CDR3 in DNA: TGCGCCAGCAGCCACGGCCCTACGGGGGGGATTTACAATGAGCAGTTCTTC.

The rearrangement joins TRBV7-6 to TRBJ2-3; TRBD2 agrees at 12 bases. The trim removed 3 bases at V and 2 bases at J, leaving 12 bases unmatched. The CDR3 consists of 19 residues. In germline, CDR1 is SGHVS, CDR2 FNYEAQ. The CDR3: CASSLGALAGGLTTDTQYF. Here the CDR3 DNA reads TGTGCCAGCAGCTTGGGCGCACTAGCGGGGGGACTAACCACAGATACGCAGTATTTT.

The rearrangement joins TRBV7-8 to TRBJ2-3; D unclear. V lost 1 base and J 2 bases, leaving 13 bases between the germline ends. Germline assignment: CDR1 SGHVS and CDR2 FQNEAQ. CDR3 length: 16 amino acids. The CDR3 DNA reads TGTGCCAGCAGCTTAGTCCCTAGGTACCCCACAGATACGCAGTATTTT. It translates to CASSLVPRYPTDTQYF.

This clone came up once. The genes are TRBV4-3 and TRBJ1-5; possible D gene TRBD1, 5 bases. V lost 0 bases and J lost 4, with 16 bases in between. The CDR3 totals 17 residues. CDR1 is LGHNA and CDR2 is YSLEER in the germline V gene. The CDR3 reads CASSQDSSGYGNQPQHF. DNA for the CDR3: TGCGCCAGCAGCCAAGATTCATCAGGGTATGGAAATCAGCCCCAGCATTTT.

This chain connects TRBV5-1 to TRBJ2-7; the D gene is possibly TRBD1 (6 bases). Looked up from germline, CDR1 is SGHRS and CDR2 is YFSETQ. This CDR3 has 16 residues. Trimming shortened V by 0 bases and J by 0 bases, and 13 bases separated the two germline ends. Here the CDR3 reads CASSLEQGLGSYEQYF. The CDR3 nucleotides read TGCGCCAGCAGCTTGGAACAGGGCCTCGGCTCCTACGAGCAGTACTTC.

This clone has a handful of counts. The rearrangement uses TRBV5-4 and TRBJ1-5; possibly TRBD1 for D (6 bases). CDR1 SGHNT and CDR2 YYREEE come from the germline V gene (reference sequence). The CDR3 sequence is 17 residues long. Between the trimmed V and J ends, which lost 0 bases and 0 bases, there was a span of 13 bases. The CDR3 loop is CASSLDGGTYSNQPQHF. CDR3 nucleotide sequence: TGTGCCAGCAGCTTGGATGGCGGGACATATAGCAATCAGCCCCAGCATTTT.

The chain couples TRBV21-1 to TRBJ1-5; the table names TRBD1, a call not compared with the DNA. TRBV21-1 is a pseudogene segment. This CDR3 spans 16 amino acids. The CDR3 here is CASSPQTGTRTQPQHF. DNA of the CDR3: TGTGCCAGCAGCCCCCAGACAGGGACGCGTACTCAGCCCCAGCATTTT.

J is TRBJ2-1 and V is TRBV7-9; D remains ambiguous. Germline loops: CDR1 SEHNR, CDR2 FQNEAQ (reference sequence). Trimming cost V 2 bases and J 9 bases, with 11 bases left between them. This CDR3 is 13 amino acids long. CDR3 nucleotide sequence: TGTGCCAGCAGCTTATCGGTCGACGGTGAGCAGTTCTTC. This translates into CASSLSVDGEQFF.